The 15 T cell receptor beta chains presented below share a single source sample, sequenced in a study of cytomegalovirus exposure and HLA in healthy donors. 13 Jbeta primers and 60 Vbeta primers were used for the PCR. Assay used: immunoSEQ multiplex PCR; TCRdb lists only in-frame clones, some missing. Seen here are 210,000 or so clones, 65% to 90% observed once, and the top ten hold 1.1% to 1.5%. The sample consisted of PBMCs. The origin of the receptors is a girl aged 5-17 years in good health and CMV-seronegative.

The chain couples TRBV6-5 to TRBJ1-2; tentative D call: TRBD1 (5 bases). Germline V gene data show CDR1 as MNHEY and CDR2 as SVGAGI. Trimming removed 0 bases from V and 6 bases from J, with 14 bases in between. The CDR3 contains 15 residues. The CDR3 here is CASSYSRTQSDGYTF. The CDR3, as DNA: TGTGCCAGCAGTTACTCTAGGACACAAAGCGATGGCTACACCTTC.

The chain recombines TRBV30 with TRBJ1-5; no clear D gene. Trimming took 8 bases from V and 3 from J, leaving 14 bases between them. The CDR3 loop spans 13 amino acids. The germline gives CDR1 GTSNPN, CDR2 SVGIG (reference sequence). The CDR3 sequence is CARQDGINQPQHF. CDR3 in DNA: TGTGCCCGTCAAGACGGGATCAATCAGCCCCAGCATTTT.

The chain joins TRBV6-6 to TRBJ2-3, with 14 nucleotides matching TRBD2. CDR3 length equals 16 residues. V dropped 3 bases and J dropped 3; count of bases not matched to a gene: 2. Germline V gene sequence: CDR1 MNHNY, CDR2 SVGAGI (reference sequence). CDR3 in amino acids: CASSYGTSGRTDTQYF. CDR3 DNA sequence: TGTGCCAGCAGTTATGGGACTAGCGGGAGAACAGATACGCAGTATTTT.

The CDR3: CASSYSGRGFTDTQYF. CDR3 DNA: TGTGCCAGCAGTTACAGCGGCAGGGGCTTCACAGATACGCAGTATTTT. The genes are TRBV6-5 and TRBJ2-3; D perhaps matches TRBD1 (6 bases). Germline loops: CDR1 MNHEY, CDR2 SVGAGI. The V and J ends lost 2 bases and 2 bases respectively, with 14 bases between them. The CDR3 consists of 16 residues.

This rearrangement joins TRBV20-1 to TRBJ1-1; 9 bases map to TRBD1. The germline V gene has CDR1 DFQATT and CDR2 SNEGSKA (reference sequence). V lost 3 bases to trimming and J lost 7 bases; unmatched junction nucleotides: 0. This CDR3 comprises 11 residues. In nucleotides, the CDR3 is TGCAGTGCTAGGGACAGGGGTGAAGCTTTCTTT. The encoded protein is CSARDRGEAFF.

This chain uses TRBV5-4 with TRBJ1-1; D is perhaps TRBD1 (5 bases). The length of the CDR3 is 15 residues. Trimming pared 3 bases from V and 2 bases from J, leaving 14 bases between. Per the germline V gene, CDR1 is SGHNT and CDR2 is YYREEE (reference sequence). CDR3 DNA sequence: TGTGCCAGCAGCTCAGGGATCGTAGTTAACACTGAAGCTTTCTTT. It translates to CASSSGIVVNTEAFF.

This chain uses TRBV19 with TRBJ2-1, with 11 bases fitting TRBD2. In germline, CDR1 is LNHDA, CDR2 SQIVND (reference sequence). The junction had 11 bases not matched to a gene; V was cut back by 4 bases and J by 3 bases. CDR3 size: 18 residues. The CDR3 DNA sequence: TGTGCCAGTAGTAAGATGGTAGCGGGAGGGCCCAACTACAATGAGCAGTTCTTC. Its translation is CASSKMVAGGPNYNEQFF.

This chain uses TRBV27 with TRBJ1-1, with 7 bases matching TRBD1. The germline V gene encodes CDR1 MNHEY and CDR2 SMNVEV (reference sequence). Losses at the gene ends were 6 bases for V and 2 bases for J; bases not matched to a gene: 6. The CDR3 is 14 residues long. CDR3 in amino acids: CASRIRQGNTEAFF. The CDR3 DNA reads TGTGCCAGCAGGATTCGACAGGGTAACACTGAAGCTTTCTTT.

The rearrangement uses TRBV27 and TRBJ2-1, with TRBD2 matching 10 bases. In germline, CDR1 is MNHEY, CDR2 SMNVEV (reference sequence). The CDR3 has 17 amino acids. Trimming took 4 bases from V and 4 from J; bases not matched to a gene: 10. The CDR3 region is CASSYLTLAGVYNEQFF. CDR3 sequence (DNA): TGTGCCAGCAGTTACCTAACCCTAGCGGGAGTATACAATGAGCAGTTCTTC.

V gene TRBV7-8 combines with J gene TRBJ1-1; the D is unclear. Trimming removed 4 bases from V and 3 bases from J, with 15 bases in between. This CDR3 contains 15 residues. Germline V lookup: CDR1 SGHVS, CDR2 FQNEAQ. CDR3 coding DNA: TGTGCCAGCAGCTATCGTCCGGGGAGAGACACTGAAGCTTTCTTT. It encodes CASSYRPGRDTEAFF.

The V and J genes are TRBV6-6 and TRBJ1-4, with D hard to call. Trimming removed 2 bases at V and 5 bases at J, with 9 bases between. This CDR3 has 14 residues. CDR1 is MNHNY and CDR2 is SVGAGI in the germline V gene (reference sequence). The CDR3 nucleotides are TGTGCCAGCAGTTACGGGAGGAGGAATGAAAAACTGTTTTTT. Translating gives CASSYGRRNEKLFF.

The chain uses TRBV28 and TRBJ1-2; D is possibly TRBD1 (6 bases). CDR1 MDHEN and CDR2 SYDVKM come from the germline V gene. The CDR3 covers 14 residues. V was trimmed by 6 bases and J by 2 bases, leaving 13 bases between them. The CDR3 sequence: CASSADRVNYGYTF. DNA of the CDR3: TGTGCCAGCAGCGCGGACAGAGTAAACTATGGCTACACCTTC.

J is TRBJ2-1 and V is TRBV9; D ambiguous. Germline values: CDR1 SGDLS, CDR2 YYNGEE. This CDR3 has 14 residues. V lost 3 bases to trimming and J lost 11 bases, with 18 bases between them. The CDR3 spells CASSAPFTASQQFF. The CDR3 nucleotides read TGTGCCAGCAGCGCCCCCTTTACGGCTAGTCAGCAGTTCTTC.

This chain joins TRBV6-5 and TRBJ2-1, with D tentatively TRBD2 (5 bases). This CDR3 has 13 residues. Germline V gives CDR1 MNHEY, CDR2 SVGAGI. V was clipped by 6 bases and J by 6 bases, with 12 bases between them. CDR3 nucleotides: TGTGCCAGCAGGAAAGGAGGTTCCAATGAGCAGTTCTTC. It yields the protein CASRKGGSNEQFF.

The rearrangement uses TRBV7-6 and TRBJ2-1; weak D call: TRBD1 (5 bases). V lost 2 bases to trimming and J lost 8 bases, with 7 bases between them. CDR1 SGHVS and CDR2 FNYEAQ come from the germline V gene. CDR3 length equals 12 residues. In DNA, the CDR3 is TGTGCCAGCAGCTTACTAGGGGATGAGCAGTTCTTC. Translating gives CASSLLGDEQFF.